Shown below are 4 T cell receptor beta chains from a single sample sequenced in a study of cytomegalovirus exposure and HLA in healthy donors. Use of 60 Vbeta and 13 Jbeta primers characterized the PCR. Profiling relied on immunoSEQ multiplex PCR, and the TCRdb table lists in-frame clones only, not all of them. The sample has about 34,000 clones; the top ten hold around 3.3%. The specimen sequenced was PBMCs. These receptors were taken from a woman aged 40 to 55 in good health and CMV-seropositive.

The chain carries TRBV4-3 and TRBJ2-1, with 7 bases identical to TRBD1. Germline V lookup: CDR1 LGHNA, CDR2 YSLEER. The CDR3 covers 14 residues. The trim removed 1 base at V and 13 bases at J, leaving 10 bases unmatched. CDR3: CASSQGDRVGEQFF. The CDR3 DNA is TGCGCCAGCAGCCAAGGAGACAGGGTGGGGGAACAGTTCTTC.

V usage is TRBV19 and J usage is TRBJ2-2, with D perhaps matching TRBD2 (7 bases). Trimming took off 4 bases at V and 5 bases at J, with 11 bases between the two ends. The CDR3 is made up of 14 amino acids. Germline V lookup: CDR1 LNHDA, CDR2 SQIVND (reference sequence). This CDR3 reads CASSTRGGTGELFF. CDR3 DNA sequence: TGTGCCAGTAGTACCAGGGGAGGGACCGGGGAGCTGTTTTTT.

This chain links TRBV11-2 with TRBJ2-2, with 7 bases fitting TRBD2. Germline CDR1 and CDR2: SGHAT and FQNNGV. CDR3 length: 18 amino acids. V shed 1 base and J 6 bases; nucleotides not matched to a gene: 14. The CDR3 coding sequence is TGTGCCAGCAGCTTAGTGGCCACGGGGAGGGCCTTGGCCGGGGAGCTGTTTTTT. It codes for CASSLVATGRALAGELFF.

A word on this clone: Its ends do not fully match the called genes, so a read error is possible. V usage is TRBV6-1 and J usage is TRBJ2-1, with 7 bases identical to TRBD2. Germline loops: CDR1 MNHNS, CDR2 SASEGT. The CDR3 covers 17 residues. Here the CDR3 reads CASSEYTGTTSDNEQFF. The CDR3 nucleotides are TGTGCCAGCAGTGAATATACGGGGACTACCTCCGACAATGAGCAGTTCTTC.